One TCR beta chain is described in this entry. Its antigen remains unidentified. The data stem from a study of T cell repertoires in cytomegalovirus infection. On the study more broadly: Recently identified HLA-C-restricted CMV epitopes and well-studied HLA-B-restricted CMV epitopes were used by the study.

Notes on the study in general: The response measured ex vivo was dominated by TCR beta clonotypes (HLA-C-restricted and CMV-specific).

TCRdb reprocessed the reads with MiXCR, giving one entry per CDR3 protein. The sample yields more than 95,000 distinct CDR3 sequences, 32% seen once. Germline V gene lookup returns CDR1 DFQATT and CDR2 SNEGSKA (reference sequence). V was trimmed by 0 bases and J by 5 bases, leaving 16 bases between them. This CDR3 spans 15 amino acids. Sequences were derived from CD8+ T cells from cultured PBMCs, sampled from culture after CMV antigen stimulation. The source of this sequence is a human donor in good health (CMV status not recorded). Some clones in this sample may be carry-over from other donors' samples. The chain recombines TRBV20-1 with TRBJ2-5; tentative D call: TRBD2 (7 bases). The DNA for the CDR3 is TGCAGTGCTAGAGATCAAGGGGGGGCTCCCGAGACCCAGTACTTC. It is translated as CSARDQGGAPETQYF.